One and the same sample provided the 5 T cell receptor beta chains below, sequenced in a study of T cell repertoires in cytomegalovirus infection. TCRdb ran MiXCR on the reads and lists one entry per CDR3 protein. This sample has almost 500,000 distinct CDR3 sequences, with around 10% found just once. Sequencing was done on a sample of PBMCs. These receptors all come from a human donor in good health (CMV status not recorded). Some clones in this sample may be carry-over from other donors' samples.

In its sample, this clonotype was seen once. The chain joins TRBV5-4 to TRBJ1-1; 9 bases agree with TRBD1. Germline V gene data show CDR1 as SGHNT and CDR2 as YYREEE (reference sequence). V lost 2 bases, J lost 6 bases, and 5 bases stayed unmatched. The CDR3 is made up of 14 amino acids. CDR3 nucleotides: TGTGCCAGCAGCTTTCTCCGGGACAGGGCTGAAGCTTTCTTT. Translating gives CASSFLRDRAEAFF.

In its sample, this clonotype was seen many times. The chain recombines TRBV7-2 with TRBJ2-1, with 8 bases identical to TRBD1. This CDR3 has 15 amino acids. The germline gives CDR1 SGHTA, CDR2 FQGNSA. V lost 5 bases and J lost 2; bases outside the gene matches: 5. The CDR3 DNA is TGTGCCAGCAGCCCCCGACAGGGGCCCTACAATGAGCAGTTCTTC. It is translated as CASSPRQGPYNEQFF.

This clonotype was found many times. The CDR3 is CASSPVTVGYF. The CDR3, as DNA: TGTGCCAGCAGCCCCGTGACAGTGGGGTACTTC. The chain recombines TRBV7-8 with TRBJ2-5; D perhaps matches TRBD1 (5 bases). CDR1 and CDR2 (germline): SGHVS, FQNEAQ. This CDR3 comprises 11 residues. V lost 5 bases and J 13 bases, leaving 14 bases between the germline ends. Full variable domain (outside the CDR3, taken from reference TRBV7-8 and TRBJ2-5): GAGVSQSPRYKVAKRGQDVALRCDPISGHVSLFWYQQALGQGPEFLTYFQNEAQLDKSGLPSDRFFAERPEGSVSTLKIQRTQQEDSAVYLCASSPVTVGYFGPGTRLLVL.

In its sample, this clonotype was seen many times. The V gene is TRBV6-5, the J gene TRBJ2-7, with TRBD1 matching over 8 bases. The ends lost 4 bases at V and 7 bases at J; junction bases unmatched: 9. This CDR3 spans 14 amino acids. In germline, CDR1 is MNHEY, CDR2 SVGAGI. CDR3 nucleotides: TGTGCCAGCAGTTTAACTCGGACAGGGTGGGAGCAGTACTTC. Its translation: CASSLTRTGWEQYF.

The chain is built from TRBV6-5 and TRBJ2-5; unclear D gene. The CDR3 spans 13 residues. V lost 2 bases and J 1 base, leaving 5 bases between the germline ends. Germline V gives CDR1 MNHEY, CDR2 SVGAGI. The CDR3 is CASSYTAQETQYF. CDR3 nucleotide sequence: TGTGCCAGCAGTTACACAGCCCAAGAGACCCAGTACTTC.